The 29 T cell receptor beta chains below all came from one sample that was sequenced in a study of cytomegalovirus exposure and HLA in healthy donors. 13 Jbeta primers and 60 Vbeta primers were used for the PCR. The repertoire was sequenced with immunoSEQ multiplex PCR; TCRdb's copy has only in-frame clones and lacks some. This table has about 200,000 clones, approximately 12% appearing once. Input material: PBMCs. All receptors derive from a man aged 50-60 years in good health and CMV-seropositive.

This clone was counted between two and nine times. The chain carries TRBV7-2 and TRBJ2-3, with TRBD2 matching over 7 bases. V trimming: 5 bases; J trimming: 5 bases; junction bases outside the gene matches: 10. The CDR3 runs 15 residues. Germline values: CDR1 SGHTA, CDR2 FQGNSA. CDR3 bases: TGTGCCAGCAGCGCCACGAGAGGGGAGGGAGATACGCAGTATTTT. Protein: CASSATRGEGDTQYF.

The CDR3 sequence: CASSFEQGTVQPQHF. The CDR3 region has the DNA TGTGCCAGCAGCTTTGAACAGGGGACCGTTCAGCCCCAGCATTTT. The rearrangement uses TRBV5-5 and TRBJ1-5; 7 nucleotides align to TRBD1. The CDR3 totals 15 residues. Germline V CDR1 and CDR2: SGHKS, YYEKEE (reference sequence). V gave up 2 bases and J gave up 6 bases; unmatched junction bases: 8.

This clone was counted a few times. The chain is built from TRBV30 and TRBJ2-4, with 13 bases aligning to TRBD2. The V and J ends lost 2 bases and 9 bases, in that order; junction bases with no gene match: 10. The CDR3 runs 16 residues. CDR1 and CDR2 from the germline V gene are GTSNPN and SVGIG (reference sequence). The DNA for the CDR3 is TGTGCCTGGAGTCCCTGGACTAGCGGGGGCGGAGGCATTCAGTACTTC. Translation: CAWSPWTSGGGGIQYF.

The rearrangement uses TRBV5-5 and TRBJ1-2; 7 bases are a match to TRBD1. V gave up 0 bases and J gave up 3 bases; unmatched junction bases: 8. This CDR3 is 16 amino acids long. Germline V gives CDR1 SGHKS, CDR2 YYEKEE (reference sequence). The CDR3 coding sequence is TGTGCCAGCAGCTTGGATTTGAGGGGGCGGGACTATGGCTACACCTTC. This translates into CASSLDLRGRDYGYTF.

The rearrangement links TRBV23-1 to TRBJ1-2; 8 nucleotides line up with TRBD1. TRBV23-1 is recorded as an ORF, its role being uncertain. Trimming removed 4 bases from V and 2 bases from J; junction bases left unmatched: 9. The CDR3 has 16 amino acids. The CDR3 DNA reads TGCGCCAGCAGTCGTCCAGGGACAGGAAACAACTATGGCTACACCTTC. Protein sequence: CASSRPGTGNNYGYTF.

V usage is TRBV19 and J usage is TRBJ2-2; 11 bases agree with TRBD2. V dropped 3 bases and J dropped 5; count of bases not matched to a gene: 11. CDR3 length: 18 amino acids. CDR1 and CDR2 (germline): LNHDA, SQIVND (reference sequence). This CDR3 reads CASSMRLAGGLNTGELFF. For the CDR3, the DNA is TGTGCCAGTAGTATGCGGCTAGCGGGGGGATTAAATACCGGGGAGCTGTTTTTT.

This clone was recorded a few times. V is TRBV7-2 and J is TRBJ2-1; 9 nucleotides align to TRBD2. After removal of 5 bases from V and 1 base from J, the junction contained 12 bases not matched to a gene. The CDR3 has 18 amino acids. Germline CDR1 is SGHTA and CDR2 is FQGNSA. Here the CDR3 reads CASSPSTSSGVSYNEQFF. The CDR3 nucleotides read TGTGCCAGCAGCCCTTCGACCTCTAGCGGGGTTTCCTACAATGAGCAGTTCTTC.

The V gene is TRBV28, the J gene TRBJ2-1, with TRBD2 matching 9 bases. The CDR3 has 15 residues. After removal of 7 bases from V and 3 bases from J, the junction contained 7 bases not matched to a gene. Germline V gene lookup returns CDR1 MDHEN and CDR2 SYDVKM. CDR3: CASITSGGFYNEQFF. In nucleotides, the CDR3 is TGTGCCAGCATCACCAGCGGGGGGTTCTACAATGAGCAGTTCTTC. Drawing the rest from reference TRBV28 and TRBJ2-1, the complete variable domain is DVKVTQSSRYLVKRTGEKVFLECVQDMDHENMFWYRQDPGLGLRLIYFSYDVKMKEKGDIPEGYSVSREKKERFSLILESASTNQTSMYLCASITSGGFYNEQFFGPGTRLTVL.

This clone was counted between two and nine times. DNA of the CDR3: TGTGCCAGCCAGACCGGCGGTTATGGCTACACCTTC. It codes for CASQTGGYGYTF. This rearrangement joins TRBV9 to TRBJ1-2; D gene uncertain. The CDR3 is 12 residues long. Germline V gene sequence: CDR1 SGDLS, CDR2 YYNGEE. V gave up 7 bases and J gave up 5 bases, with 12 bases separating them.

CDR3 region: CASSLPTGAYEQYF. As DNA, the CDR3 is TGTGCCAGCAGCTTACCAACAGGCGCCTACGAGCAGTACTTC. The chain recombines TRBV7-9 with TRBJ2-7; a weak D match, TRBD1 (5 bases). The CDR3 contains 14 residues. V was shortened by 2 bases and J by 2 bases, with 10 bases between the two germline ends. The germline V gene has CDR1 SEHNR and CDR2 FQNEAQ (reference sequence). Supplemented by reference TRBV7-9 and TRBJ2-7, the full variable domain reads DTGVSQNPRHKITKRGQNVTFRCDPISEHNRLYWYRQTLGQGPEFLTYFQNEAQLEKSRLLSDRFSAERPKGSFSTLEIQRTEQGDSAMYLCASSLPTGAYEQYFGPGTRLTVT.

V and J are TRBV4-3 and TRBJ1-1; weak D call: TRBD1 (6 bases). Germline CDR1 and CDR2: LGHNA and YSLEER. The length of the CDR3 is 15 residues. V lost 3 bases to trimming and J lost 6 bases, with 17 bases between them. This CDR3 reads CASSQTPGGLAEAFF. DNA for the CDR3: TGCGCCAGCAGCCAGACCCCCGGGGGGCTGGCTGAAGCTTTCTTT.

This clone was found a few times. V gene TRBV7-6 combines with J gene TRBJ2-7; the D gene is possibly TRBD2 (6 bases). This CDR3 contains 13 residues. Germline CDR1 and CDR2: SGHVS and FNYEAQ. Trimming shortened V by 0 bases and J by 5 bases, and 8 bases separated the two germline ends. The chain's CDR3 is CASSLARGDEQYF. The DNA of the CDR3 is TGTGCCAGCAGCTTAGCGCGCGGGGACGAGCAGTACTTC.

With regard to this clone: Additional DNA sequences in this sample encode the identical CDR3. This sequence joins TRBV6-5 and TRBJ2-1, with 7 bases lining up with TRBD2. This CDR3 contains 15 residues. CDR1 and CDR2 from the germline V gene are MNHEY and SVGAGI. The J segment lost 1 base and the V segment lost 4 bases, leaving 4 bases of the junction unmatched. The CDR3 sequence is CASSLTSTSYNEQFF. CDR3 nucleotides: TGTGCCAGCAGTTTGACTAGCACATCCTACAATGAGCAGTTCTTC.

This chain links TRBV6-6 with TRBJ1-2; no definite D call. V lost 5 bases and J lost 11, with 12 bases in between. CDR1 is MNHNY and CDR2 is SVGAGI in the germline V gene (reference sequence). CDR3 length: 11 amino acids. Here the CDR3 DNA reads TGTGCCAGCAGTCCAGTGGAGCGGTACACCTTC. Amino acids: CASSPVERYTF.

This sequence joins TRBV5-4 and TRBJ2-5; 8 bases are a match to TRBD2. The CDR3 has 20 residues. Germline CDR1 reads SGHNT; CDR2 reads YYREEE (reference sequence). V gave up 0 bases and J gave up 5 bases; unmatched junction bases: 21. The CDR3 DNA reads as TGTGCCAGCAGCTTGGCCAAAAGGGCAGGGCTAACGGGGGGGCGGGAGACCCAGTACTTC. It translates to CASSLAKRAGLTGGRETQYF.

This clone was observed a few times. The gene calls are TRBV6-1 and TRBJ1-2; D is uncertain. With 10 bases removed from V and 4 bases from J, the gap between germline ends came to 19 bases. CDR1 MNHNS and CDR2 SASEGT come from the germline V gene. This CDR3 spans 14 amino acids. The CDR3, as DNA: TGTGCCACGCTCCTAGGAGGGCCGGCCTATGGCTACACCTTC. This encodes CATLLGGPAYGYTF.

V usage is TRBV19 and J usage is TRBJ2-6; D may be TRBD2 (6 bases). Germline-derived CDR1 and CDR2 are LNHDA and SQIVND (reference sequence). The ends were cut back, 3 bases at V and 2 bases at J, with 8 bases in the middle. CDR3 size: 15 residues. In DNA form, the CDR3 reads TGTGCCAGTAGTATTTCGGGAGCTGGGGCCAACGTCCTGACTTTC. Its protein product is CASSISGAGANVLTF.

This clone was observed a few times. This chain joins TRBV7-9 and TRBJ2-2; 11 bases align to TRBD1. V lost 7 bases to trimming and J lost 4 bases; unmatched junction nucleotides: 17. Germline CDR1 is SEHNR and CDR2 is FQNEAQ (reference sequence). CDR3 length: 19 residues. The CDR3 DNA follows: TGTGCCAGCACGTCGCGGGGACAGGGGGGCTCGGGTGGCACCGGGGAGCTGTTTTTT. As protein: CASTSRGQGGSGGTGELFF.

The genes are TRBV7-2 and TRBJ2-7; TRBD1 aligns across 10 bases. There are 16 residues in the CDR3. After removal of 2 bases from V and 2 bases from J, the junction contained 6 bases not matched to a gene. Germline lookup yields CDR1 SGHTA and CDR2 FQGNSA. As DNA, the CDR3 is TGTGCCAGCAGCTTACGACCCGGGACAGGGGCCTACGAGCAGTACTTC. The encoded protein is CASSLRPGTGAYEQYF.

There are a few counts of this clone. The chain links TRBV7-8 to TRBJ1-4, with D possibly matching TRBD1 (5 bases). The length of the CDR3 is 21 residues. Trimming removed 3 bases from V and 7 bases from J, with 33 bases in between. Germline V lookup: CDR1 SGHVS, CDR2 FQNEAQ. The CDR3 region has the DNA TGTGCCAGCAGCTTGGTGGACGGGGGAGCATCGTTTTGGGCCTTAGGTGAAAAACTGTTTTTT. Its protein product is CASSLVDGGASFWALGEKLFF.

The CDR3 bases are TGTGCCAGCAGTGTGGGACAGGGGAGCACTGAAGCTTTCTTT. Translated: CASSVGQGSTEAFF. V usage is TRBV6-1 and J usage is TRBJ1-1, with TRBD1 matching over 10 bases. This CDR3 is built from 14 residues. V shed 4 bases, J shed 4 bases, and the junction held 3 bases outside the gene matches. The germline CDR1 and CDR2 sequences are MNHNS and SASEGT.

This clone has more than one count but fewer than ten. V and J are TRBV10-3 and TRBJ1-2; perhaps TRBD1 as D (5 bases). This CDR3 has 15 residues. V gave up 0 bases and J gave up 7 bases, with 15 bases separating them. The germline gives CDR1 ENHRY, CDR2 SYGVKD. CDR3 DNA sequence: TGTGCCATCAGTGAGTCGACGGGGGGAGCGAGTGGCTACACCTTC. Its protein product is CAISESTGGASGYTF.

CDR3 sequence: CASSKPGLDGYTF. The CDR3 DNA is TGTGCCAGCAGCAAACCAGGGTTGGATGGCTACACCTTC. V and J are TRBV7-2 and TRBJ1-2, with D perhaps TRBD1 (5 bases). CDR1 is SGHTA, CDR2 FQGNSA, per germline. The V end was cut by 5 bases, the J end by 6 bases, with 13 bases between. This CDR3 spans 13 amino acids. The whole variable domain, remainder taken from reference TRBV7-2 and TRBJ1-2, is GAGVSQSPSNKVTEKGKDVELRCDPISGHTALYWYRQSLGQGLEFLIYFQGNSAPDKSGLPSDRFSAERTGGSVSTLTIQRTQQEDSAVYLCASSKPGLDGYTFGSGTRLTVV.

The V and J genes are TRBV2 and TRBJ2-1; TRBD1 agrees at 8 bases. CDR1 and CDR2 from the germline V gene are SNHLY and FYNNEI. The CDR3 runs 13 residues. V lost 6 bases, J lost 3 bases, and 1 base stayed unmatched. The CDR3 nucleotides are TGTGCCAGCAGCGACAGGGGCTACAATGAGCAGTTCTTC. Protein sequence: CASSDRGYNEQFF.

This clone has just a few counts. The V and J genes are TRBV11-3 and TRBJ2-3, with D possibly being TRBD2 (6 bases). The germline V and J ends were trimmed by 10 bases and 3 bases, with 17 bases remaining between them. This CDR3 spans 14 amino acids. Germline V lookup: CDR1 SGHNT, CDR2 YENEEA. The chain's CDR3 is CATRRQGGTDTQYF. CDR3 nucleotides: TGTGCCACCCGGCGGCAGGGAGGTACAGATACGCAGTATTTT. Together with reference TRBV11-3 and TRBJ2-3, the CDR3 gives the full variable domain: EAGVVQSPRYKIIEKKQPVAFWCNPISGHNTLYWYLQNLGQGPELLIRYENEEAVDDSQLPKDRFSAERLKGVDSTLKIQPAELGDSAVYLCATRRQGGTDTQYFGPGTRLTVL.

This clone came up a few times. The chain recombines TRBV19 with TRBJ1-2, with a weak D call TRBD1 (6 bases). With 3 bases removed from V and 4 bases from J, the gap between germline ends came to 9 bases. Germline assignment: CDR1 LNHDA and CDR2 SQIVND (reference sequence). The CDR3 spans 13 residues. CDR3 sequence: CASSMDSIYGYTF. The CDR3 DNA is TGTGCCAGTAGTATGGACAGCATCTATGGCTACACCTTC.

The rearrangement uses TRBV4-1 and TRBJ2-5, with TRBD1 as a possible D gene (6 bases). V lost 0 bases and J 7 bases, leaving 15 bases between the germline ends. This CDR3 has 15 residues. Germline CDR1 and CDR2: MGHRA and YSYEKL. CDR3 DNA: TGCGCCAGCAGCCAAGAACCCTCACCGACAGGGACCCAGTACTTC. Residues: CASSQEPSPTGTQYF.

This clone has only one observation. The rearrangement joins TRBV28 to TRBJ2-3; a weak D match, TRBD1 (5 bases). This CDR3 is built from 16 residues. Trimming stripped 7 bases from V and 1 base from J, with 18 bases between. Looked up from germline, CDR1 is MDHEN and CDR2 is SYDVKM. In DNA form, the CDR3 reads TGTGCCAGCACCCCCCAGGGCCCCACTGGCACAGATACGCAGTATTTT. Its translation is CASTPQGPTGTDTQYF.

With regard to this clone: An end of the junction does not agree with germline; a read error may underlie this. The V gene is TRBV7-2, the J gene TRBJ2-5; D possibly corresponds to TRBD1 (6 bases). CDR3 length: 14 residues. CDR1 SGHTA and CDR2 FQGNSA come from the germline V gene. The CDR3 reads CASRLGHFQENQYF. The CDR3 DNA follows: TGTGCCAGCAGACTGGGACACTTCCAAGAGAACCAGTACTTC.